This paragraph reports one TCR beta chain. Its antigen remains unidentified. The source of the sample is a study of radiotherapy plus CTLA-4 blockade in lung cancer. Looked up from germline, CDR1 is MNHNY and CDR2 is SVGAGI (reference sequence). The CDR3 extends over 15 amino acids. V was trimmed by 4 bases and J by 6 bases, leaving 16 bases between them. Study-wide results and caveats: After radiotherapy and ipilimumab, tumor-derived clones expanded in peripheral blood.

Focal radiation with ipilimumab CTLA-4 blockade was given to patients with chemo-refractory metastatic non-small-cell lung cancer. Sequencing used immunoSEQ multiplex PCR; TCRdb keeps in-frame clones, though not all of them. The profile shows roughly 130,000 clones, 75% to 90% of them singletons. The receptor's source is a human donor with non-small cell lung cancer that progressed on radiotherapy plus ipilimumab. The source was peripheral blood, collected from a patient treated with radiotherapy plus ipilimumab. The V and J genes are TRBV6-6 and TRBJ2-1; maybe TRBD2 (6 bases). The CDR3 region has the DNA TGTGCCAGCAGTTTCACTAGCTCTCCAATCAATGAGCAGTTCTTC. It yields the protein CASSFTSSPINEQFF.